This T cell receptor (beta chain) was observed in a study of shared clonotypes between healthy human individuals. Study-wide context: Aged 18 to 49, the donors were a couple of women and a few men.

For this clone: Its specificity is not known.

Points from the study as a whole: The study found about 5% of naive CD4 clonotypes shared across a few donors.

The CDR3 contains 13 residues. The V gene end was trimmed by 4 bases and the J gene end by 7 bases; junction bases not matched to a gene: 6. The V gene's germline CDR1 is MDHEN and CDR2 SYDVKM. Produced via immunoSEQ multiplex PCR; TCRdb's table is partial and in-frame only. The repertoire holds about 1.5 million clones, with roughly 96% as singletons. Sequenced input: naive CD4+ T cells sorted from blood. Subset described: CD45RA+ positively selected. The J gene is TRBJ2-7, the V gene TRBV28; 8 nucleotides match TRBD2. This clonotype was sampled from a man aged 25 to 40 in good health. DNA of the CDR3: TGTGCCAGCAGTTCCGGGGGGGCCTGGGAGCAGTACTTC. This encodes CASSSGGAWEQYF.